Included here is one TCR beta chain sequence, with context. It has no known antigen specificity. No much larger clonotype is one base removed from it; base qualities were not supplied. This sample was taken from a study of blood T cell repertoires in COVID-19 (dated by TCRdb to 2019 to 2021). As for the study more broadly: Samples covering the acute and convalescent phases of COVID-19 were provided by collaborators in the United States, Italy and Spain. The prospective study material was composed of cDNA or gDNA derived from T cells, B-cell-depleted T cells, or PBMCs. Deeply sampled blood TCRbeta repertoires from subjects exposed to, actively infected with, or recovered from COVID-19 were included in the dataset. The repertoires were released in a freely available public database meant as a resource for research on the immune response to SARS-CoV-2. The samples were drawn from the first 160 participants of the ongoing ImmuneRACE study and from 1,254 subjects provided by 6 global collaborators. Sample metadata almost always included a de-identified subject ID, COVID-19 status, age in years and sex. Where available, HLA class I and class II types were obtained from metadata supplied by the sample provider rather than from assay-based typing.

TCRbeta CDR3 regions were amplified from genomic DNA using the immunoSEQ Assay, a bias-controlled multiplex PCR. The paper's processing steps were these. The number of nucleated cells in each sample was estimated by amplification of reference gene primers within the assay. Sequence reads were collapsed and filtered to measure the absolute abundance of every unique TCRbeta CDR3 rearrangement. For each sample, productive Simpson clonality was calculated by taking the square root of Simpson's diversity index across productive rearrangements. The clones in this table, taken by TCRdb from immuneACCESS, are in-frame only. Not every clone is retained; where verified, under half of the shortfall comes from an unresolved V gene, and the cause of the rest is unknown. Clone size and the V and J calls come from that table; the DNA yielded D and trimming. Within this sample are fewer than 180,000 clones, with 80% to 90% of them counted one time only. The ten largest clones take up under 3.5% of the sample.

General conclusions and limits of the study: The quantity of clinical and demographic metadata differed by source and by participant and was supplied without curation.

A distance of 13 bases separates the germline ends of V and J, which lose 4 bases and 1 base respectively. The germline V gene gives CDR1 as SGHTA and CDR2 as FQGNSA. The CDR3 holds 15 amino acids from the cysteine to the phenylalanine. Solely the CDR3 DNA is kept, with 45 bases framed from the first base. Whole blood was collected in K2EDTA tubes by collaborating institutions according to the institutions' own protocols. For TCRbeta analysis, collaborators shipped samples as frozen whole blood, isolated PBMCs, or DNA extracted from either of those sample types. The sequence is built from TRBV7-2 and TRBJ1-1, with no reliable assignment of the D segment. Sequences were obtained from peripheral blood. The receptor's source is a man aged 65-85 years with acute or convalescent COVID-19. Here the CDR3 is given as CASSSIPRWNTEAFF. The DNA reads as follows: TGTGCCAGCAGCTCCATCCCTCGGTGGAACACTGAAGCTTTCTTT.